The clone carrying this TCR beta chain was seen once. This sample was included in a study of blood T cell repertoires in COVID-19. About the study: From the United States, Italy and Spain came samples of acute and convalescent COVID-19. T cells, B-cell-depleted T cells, or PBMCs supplied cDNA or gDNA.

The V gene's germline CDR1 is SNHLY and CDR2 FYNNEI. The CDR3 consists of 16 residues. Trimming stripped 2 bases from V and 1 base from J, with 14 bases between. As processed by the authors: Researchers report that nucleated cell counts were estimated from reference gene primer amplification. Sequencing was performed with immunoSEQ multiplex PCR; in TCRdb, only in-frame clones are kept and a portion is missing. The V and J calls and clone size are taken from that table; D and trimming were inferred from the DNA. This table has a few hundred thousand clones, around 87% appearing once. This clonotype originated in a man aged 55 to 70 with acute or convalescent COVID-19. The V call is TRBV2, the J call TRBJ1-1, with D tentatively TRBD1 (6 bases). Sequencing was done on a sample of peripheral blood. The CDR3 spells CASSEIGRGTNTEAFF. The CDR3 bases are TGTGCCAGCAGTGAAATCGGTAGGGGGACGAACACTGAAGCTTTCTTT.